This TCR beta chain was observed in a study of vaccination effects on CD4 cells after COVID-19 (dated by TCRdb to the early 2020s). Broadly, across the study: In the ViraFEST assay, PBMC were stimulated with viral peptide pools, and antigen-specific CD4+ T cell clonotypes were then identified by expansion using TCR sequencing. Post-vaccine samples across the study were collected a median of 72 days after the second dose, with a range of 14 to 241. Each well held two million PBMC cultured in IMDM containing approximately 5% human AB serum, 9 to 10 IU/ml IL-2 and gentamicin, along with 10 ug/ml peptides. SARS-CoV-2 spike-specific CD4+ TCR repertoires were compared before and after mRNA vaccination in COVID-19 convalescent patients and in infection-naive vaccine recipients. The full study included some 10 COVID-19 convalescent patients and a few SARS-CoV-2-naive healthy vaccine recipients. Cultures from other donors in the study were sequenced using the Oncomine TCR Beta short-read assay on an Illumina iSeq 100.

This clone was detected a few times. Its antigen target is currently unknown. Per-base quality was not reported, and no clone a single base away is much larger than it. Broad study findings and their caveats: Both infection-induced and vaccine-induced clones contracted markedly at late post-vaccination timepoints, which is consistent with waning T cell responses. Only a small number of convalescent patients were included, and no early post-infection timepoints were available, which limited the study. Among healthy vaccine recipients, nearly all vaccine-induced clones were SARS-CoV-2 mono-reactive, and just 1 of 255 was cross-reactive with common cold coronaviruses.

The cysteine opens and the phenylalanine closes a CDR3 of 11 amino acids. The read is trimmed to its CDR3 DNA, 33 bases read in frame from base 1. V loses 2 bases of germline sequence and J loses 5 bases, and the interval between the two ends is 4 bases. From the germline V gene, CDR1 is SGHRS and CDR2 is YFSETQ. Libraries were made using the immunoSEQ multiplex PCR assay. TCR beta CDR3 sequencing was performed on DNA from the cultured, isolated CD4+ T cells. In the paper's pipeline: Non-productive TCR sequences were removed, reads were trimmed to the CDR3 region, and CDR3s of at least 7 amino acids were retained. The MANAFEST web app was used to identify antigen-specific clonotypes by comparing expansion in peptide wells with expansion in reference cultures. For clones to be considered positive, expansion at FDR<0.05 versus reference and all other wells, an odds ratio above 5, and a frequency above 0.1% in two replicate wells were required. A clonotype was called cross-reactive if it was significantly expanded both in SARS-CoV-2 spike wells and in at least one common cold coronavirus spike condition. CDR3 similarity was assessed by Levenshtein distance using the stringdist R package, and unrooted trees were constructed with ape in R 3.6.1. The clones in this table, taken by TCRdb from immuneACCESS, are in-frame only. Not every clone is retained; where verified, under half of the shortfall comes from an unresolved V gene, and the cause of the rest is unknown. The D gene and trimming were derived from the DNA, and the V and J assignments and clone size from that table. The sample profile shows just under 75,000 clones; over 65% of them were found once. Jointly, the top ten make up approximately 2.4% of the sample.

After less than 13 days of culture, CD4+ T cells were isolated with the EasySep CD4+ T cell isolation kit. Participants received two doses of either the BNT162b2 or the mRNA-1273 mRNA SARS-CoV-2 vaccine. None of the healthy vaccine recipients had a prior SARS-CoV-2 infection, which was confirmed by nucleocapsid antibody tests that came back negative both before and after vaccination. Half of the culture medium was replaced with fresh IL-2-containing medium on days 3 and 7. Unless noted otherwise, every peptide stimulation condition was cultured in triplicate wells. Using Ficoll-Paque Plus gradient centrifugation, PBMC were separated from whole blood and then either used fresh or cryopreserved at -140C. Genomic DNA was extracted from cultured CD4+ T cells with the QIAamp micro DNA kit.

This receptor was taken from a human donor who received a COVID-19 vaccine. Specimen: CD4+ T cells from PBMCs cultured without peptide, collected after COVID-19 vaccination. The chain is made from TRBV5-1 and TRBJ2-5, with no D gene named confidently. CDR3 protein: CASSFGETQYF. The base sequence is TGCGCCAGCAGCTTTGGGGAGACCCAGTACTTC.